This paragraph covers one T cell receptor beta chain sequence. Its antigen is currently unknown. PCR was performed using 60 Vbeta and 13 Jbeta primers. Some clones are missing from TCRdb's copy, which holds only in-frame ones; the method was immunoSEQ multiplex PCR. The repertoire includes approximately 140,000 clones, approximately 79% of them detected once, and around 6.3% sits in the top ten. The sample is drawn from a study of cytomegalovirus exposure and HLA in healthy donors. Findings of the study overall: About 87% or about 30% of the time was how often most TCR beta V segments were productive, according to an earlier analysis. Reportedly, HLA-A and HLA-B alleles of most subjects were accurately predicted from TCR beta.

Germline CDR1 is SNHLY and CDR2 is FYNNEI. V lost 6 bases and J lost 5, with 10 bases in between. The CDR3 has 12 amino acids. V gene TRBV2 combines with J gene TRBJ2-5, with D tentatively TRBD2 (5 bases). Sequences were obtained from PBMCs. This TCR came from a man between 45 and 60 years old in good health and CMV-seropositive. The CDR3: CASREVEETQYF. Here the CDR3 DNA reads TGTGCCAGCAGGGAGGTCGAGGAGACCCAGTACTTC.